Below, 25 T cell receptor beta chains from the same sample are listed, as sequenced in a study of OX40 agonist ivuxolimab in advanced cancers. The protocol was immunoSEQ multiplex PCR, while the TCRdb copy is restricted to in-frame clones and leaves out a portion. This sample has over 50,000 clones, with 82% found just once. The source material was CD4+ or CD8+ T cells sorted from blood, sampled in a trial of the OX40 agonist ivuxolimab. These TCRs come from an adult with an advanced solid tumor such as melanoma, head and neck, liver or kidney cancer.

CDR3 in DNA: TGTGCCAGCAAAACCCCGGGAGAAAACACTGAAGCTTTCTTT. Translating gives CASKTPGENTEAFF. V gene TRBV27 combines with J gene TRBJ1-1; the D is unclear. V was pared by 7 bases and J by 2 bases, with 14 bases between. The CDR3 has 14 residues. Germline V gene data show CDR1 as MNHEY and CDR2 as SMNVEV (reference sequence).

This clone was seen once. This chain uses TRBV5-6 with TRBJ2-7; D ambiguous. Trimming left V 0 bases short and J 7 bases short, with 11 bases between. CDR3 length equals 13 residues. Looked up from germline, CDR1 is SGHDT and CDR2 is YYEEEE. DNA of the CDR3: TGTGCCAGCAGCTTGGAATTTGCGTGGGAGCAGTACTTC. This sequence encodes CASSLEFAWEQYF.

The V gene is TRBV7-9, the J gene TRBJ2-3; D uncertain. The CDR3 runs to 14 residues. CDR1 is SEHNR, CDR2 FQNEAQ, per germline (reference sequence). The ends were cut back, 5 bases at V and 5 bases at J, with 14 bases in the middle. CDR3 protein: CASSPTPLKDTQYF. The CDR3 bases are TGTGCCAGCAGCCCGACACCTTTGAAAGATACGCAGTATTTT.

The rearrangement links TRBV4-2 to TRBJ2-2; no definite D call. The CDR3 runs to 13 residues. In germline, CDR1 is LGHNA, CDR2 YNFKEQ. Trimming removed 2 bases from V and 6 bases from J, with 7 bases in between. CDR3 DNA sequence: TGTGCCAGCAGCCAATCTGTAGCCGGGGAGCTGTTTTTT. Its protein is CASSQSVAGELFF.

The J gene is TRBJ2-1, the V gene TRBV11-1; 7 nucleotides agree with TRBD1. Germline V CDR1 and CDR2: SGHAT, FQDESV (reference sequence). V shed 4 bases, J shed 0 bases, and the junction held 6 bases outside the gene matches. The CDR3 extends over 16 amino acids. Written as DNA, the CDR3 is TGTGCCAGCAGCTCCGGGACAGAAAGCTCCTACAATGAGCAGTTCTTC. Its protein is CASSSGTESSYNEQFF. The complete variable domain, with remaining parts taken from reference TRBV11-1 and TRBJ2-1, reads EAEVAQSPRYKITEKSQAVAFWCDPISGHATLYWYRQILGQGPELLVQFQDESVVDDSQLPKDRFSAERLKGVDSTLKIQPAELGDSAMYLCASSSGTESSYNEQFFGPGTRLTVL.

V and J are TRBV5-1 and TRBJ1-2; TRBD1 is a possible D gene (6 bases). Deletions cut 0 bases from V and 0 bases from J, with 18 bases between. CDR3 length: 18 amino acids. Germline V lookup: CDR1 SGHRS, CDR2 YFSETQ. CDR3: CASSLGRGLLLANYGYTF. In DNA, the CDR3 is TGCGCCAGCAGCTTGGGCAGGGGACTCCTTTTAGCTAACTATGGCTACACCTTC.

Notes on this clone: A read error may account for a junction end that differs from germline. The chain links TRBV28 to TRBJ2-1, with unresolved D. There are 16 residues in the CDR3. CDR1 is MDHEN, CDR2 SYDVKM, per germline. CDR3 region: CASSFSKLSSYNKQFF. Written as DNA, the CDR3 is TGTGCCAGCAGCTTTTCTAAACTAAGCTCCTACAATAAGCAGTTCTTC.

This clone occurred once. The V gene is TRBV6-5, the J gene TRBJ2-7, with D perhaps matching TRBD1 (6 bases). The ends were cut back, 4 bases at V and 6 bases at J, with 7 bases in the middle. The CDR3 consists of 11 residues. Germline CDR1 reads MNHEY; CDR2 reads SVGAGI. The CDR3 DNA is TGTGCCAGCAGTTCACAGGGCGAGCAGTACTTC. Protein: CASSSQGEQYF.

This chain uses TRBV6-5 with TRBJ2-3; 8 nucleotides align to TRBD2. V lost 0 bases, J lost 8 bases, and 7 bases stayed unmatched. Per germline, CDR1 MNHEY and CDR2 SVGAGI. The CDR3 covers 15 residues. The chain's CDR3 is CASSYSEYSGITQYF. In DNA, the CDR3 is TGTGCCAGCAGTTACTCGGAGTATAGCGGGATTACGCAGTATTTT.

The sample holds a few counts of this clone. This rearrangement joins TRBV7-9 to TRBJ1-1; D not resolved. The CDR3 is 13 residues long. Germline CDR1 SEHNR, CDR2 FQNEAQ (reference sequence). V was trimmed by 1 base and J by 2 bases, leaving 5 bases between them. The CDR3 nucleotides are TGTGCCAGCAGCTTAGGGAGAAACACTGAAGCTTTCTTT. Its protein product is CASSLGRNTEAFF.

The J gene is TRBJ2-3, the V gene TRBV2; 7 positions match TRBD1. V trimming: 4 bases; J trimming: 5 bases; junction bases outside the gene matches: 9. This CDR3 has 15 amino acids. The germline CDR1 and CDR2 sequences are SNHLY and FYNNEI. The DNA for the CDR3 is TGTGCCAGCAGTGGGGATGAGGGGGCTGGAGATACGCAGTATTTT. Protein sequence: CASSGDEGAGDTQYF.

V gene TRBV7-9 combines with J gene TRBJ2-1; 8 nucleotides match TRBD2. The trim removed 4 bases at V and 8 bases at J, leaving 13 bases unmatched. Germline V gene data show CDR1 as SEHNR and CDR2 as FQNEAQ (reference sequence). The CDR3 has 16 amino acids. The CDR3 loop is CASSSWGSGSLDEQFF. CDR3 coding DNA: TGTGCCAGCAGCTCTTGGGGGAGCGGGAGTTTGGATGAGCAGTTCTTC.

The chain recombines TRBV6-6 with TRBJ2-7; 9 bases match TRBD2. The CDR3 is 15 residues long. The J segment lost 8 bases and the V segment lost 6 bases, leaving 14 bases of the junction unmatched. Germline values: CDR1 MNHNY, CDR2 SVGAGI (reference sequence). CDR3 loop: CASSFVGTSSEQQYF. In nucleotides, the CDR3 is TGTGCCAGCAGCTTCGTAGGGACTAGCTCGGAGCAGCAGTACTTC.

The chain employs TRBV11-2 and TRBJ2-3; D gene ambiguous. With 5 bases removed from V and 2 bases from J, the gap between germline ends came to 11 bases. Germline assignment: CDR1 SGHAT and CDR2 FQNNGV. The CDR3 consists of 14 residues. The CDR3 sequence: CASSPRLATDTQYF. The DNA for the CDR3 is TGTGCCAGCAGCCCTCGCTTGGCCACAGATACGCAGTATTTT. Variable domain in full (rest from reference TRBV11-2 and TRBJ2-3): EAGVAQSPRYKIIEKRQSVAFWCNPISGHATLYWYQQILGQGPKLLIQFQNNGVVDDSQLPKDRFSAERLKGVDSTLKIQPAKLEDSAVYLCASSPRLATDTQYFGPGTRLTVL.

The V and J genes are TRBV5-6 and TRBJ2-6; either TRBD1 or TRBD2 may supply D (5 bases each). Germline CDR1 reads SGHDT; CDR2 reads YYEEEE. V shed 4 bases and J shed 2 bases, with 19 bases lying between them. This CDR3 has 18 residues. The DNA for the CDR3 is TGTGCCAGCAGCCGACTGACAGCGGTACCCCCTGGGGCCAACGTCCTGACTTTC. This gives the protein CASSRLTAVPPGANVLTF. The full variable domain, in which reference TRBV5-6 and TRBJ2-6 provide the parts outside the CDR3, is DAGVTQSPTHLIKTRGQQVTLRCSPKSGHDTVSWYQQALGQGPQFIFQYYEEEERQRGNFPDRFSGHQFPNYSSELNVNALLLGDSALYLCASSRLTAVPPGANVLTFGAGSRLTVL.

This clone was seen only once. DNA for the CDR3: TGCAGTGCTTGGACTGACGAAAAACTGTTTTTT. Amino acids: CSAWTDEKLFF. The V gene is TRBV20-1, the J gene TRBJ1-4; unclear D gene. Trimming pared 5 bases from V and 8 bases from J, leaving 9 bases between. The CDR3 spans 11 residues. Germline loops: CDR1 DFQATT, CDR2 SNEGSKA (reference sequence).

Only a few counts were recorded for this clone. This chain's CDR3 is CASSPIQETQYF. Written as DNA, the CDR3 is TGTGCCAGCAGCCCTATCCAAGAGACCCAGTACTTC. The chain recombines TRBV5-5 with TRBJ2-5; D gene ambiguous. Trimming pared 4 bases from V and 1 base from J, leaving 5 bases between. The germline V gene encodes CDR1 SGHKS and CDR2 YYEKEE (reference sequence). The CDR3 has 12 amino acids.

The V gene is TRBV30, the J gene TRBJ2-1; 7 bases agree with TRBD2. Trimming removed 5 bases from V and 0 bases from J; junction bases left unmatched: 4. Germline V CDR1 and CDR2: GTSNPN, SVGIG (reference sequence). The CDR3 is made up of 14 amino acids. The CDR3 region has the DNA TGTGCCTGGGTTAGCGGGCCCTCCTACAATGAGCAGTTCTTC. This gives the protein CAWVSGPSYNEQFF. Drawing the rest from reference TRBV30 and TRBJ2-1, the complete variable domain is SQTIHQWPATLVQPVGSPLSLECTVEGTSNPNLYWYRQAAGRGLQLLFYSVGIGQISSEVPQNLSASRPQDRQFILSSKKLLLSDSGFYLCAWVSGPSYNEQFFGPGTRLTVL.

The V and J genes are TRBV7-3 and TRBJ2-2, with D uncertain. This CDR3 has 12 residues. The germline V and J ends were trimmed by 5 bases and 6 bases, with 7 bases remaining between them. CDR1 and CDR2 (germline): SGHTA, FQGTGA. CDR3 in DNA: TGTGCCAGCAGCACCGCGGCCGGGGAGCTGTTTTTT. Translated: CASSTAAGELFF.

The CDR3 DNA follows: TGCAGTGCGAGGGGAATTGAGACCCAGTACTTC. Residues: CSARGIETQYF. The V gene is TRBV20-1, the J gene TRBJ2-5; perhaps D is TRBD1 or TRBD2 (5 bases each). Trimming shortened V by 6 bases and J by 5 bases, and 10 bases separated the two germline ends. The CDR3 consists of 11 residues. The germline V gene has CDR1 DFQATT and CDR2 SNEGSKA (reference sequence).

The rearrangement joins TRBV18 to TRBJ1-1; D remains unclear. The CDR3 covers 14 residues. Germline V gene sequence: CDR1 KGHSH, CDR2 LQKENI. Trimming removed 3 bases at V and 6 bases at J, with 14 bases between. In DNA, the CDR3 is TGTGCCAGCTCACCGCGGATCTCGGACGCTGAAGCTTTCTTT. Residues: CASSPRISDAEAFF.

This chain uses TRBV7-2 with TRBJ2-7; the D gene is possibly TRBD1 (5 bases). This CDR3 is built from 12 residues. From germline, CDR1 is SGHTA and CDR2 FQGNSA. The V end was cut by 5 bases, the J end by 4 bases, with 9 bases between. The CDR3 DNA reads TGTGCCAGCAGCGAGTCAGGGTACGAGCAGTACTTC. Amino acid sequence: CASSESGYEQYF.

This clone turned up a few times. The chain is built from TRBV18 and TRBJ2-3; D may match TRBD1 or TRBD2 (6 bases each). This CDR3 is built from 17 residues. Germline CDR1 and CDR2: KGHSH and LQKENI. The V and J ends lost 2 bases and 3 bases respectively, with 18 bases between them. The CDR3 spells CASSPRGAWSFTDTQYF. The CDR3, as DNA: TGTGCCAGCTCACCAAGGGGGGCATGGAGCTTTACAGATACGCAGTATTTT.

V is TRBV20-1 and J is TRBJ2-1; either TRBD1 or TRBD2 may fit D (5 bases each). This CDR3 is 11 amino acids long. Germline V gene sequence: CDR1 DFQATT, CDR2 SNEGSKA (reference sequence). Trimming shortened V by 2 bases and J by 8 bases, and 7 bases separated the two germline ends. CDR3 coding DNA: TGCAGTGCTAGAAGAGGGGATGAGCAGTTCTTC. As protein: CSARRGDEQFF.

The genes are TRBV4-2 and TRBJ2-3, with D possibly matching TRBD1 (7 bases). Deletions cut 3 bases from V and 4 bases from J, with 17 bases between. This CDR3 has 16 residues. Germline V CDR1 and CDR2: LGHNA, YNFKEQ. The CDR3 reads CASSQSSRGAADTQYF. The CDR3 region has the DNA TGTGCCAGCAGCCAGAGTAGCAGGGGGGCGGCAGATACGCAGTATTTT.